Following are 22 T cell receptor beta chains from one sample sequenced in a study of blood T cell repertoires in COVID-19. Data came from immunoSEQ multiplex PCR; TCRdb stores just in-frame clones and leaves some out. The table lists about 180,000 clones, approximately 85% of them singletons. Sequencing input: peripheral blood. Every receptor here comes from a woman older than 75 with acute or convalescent COVID-19.

This clone was counted a single time. This chain's CDR3 is CASSQGRGDYGYTF. CDR3 in DNA: TGTGCCAGCAGCCAAGGTAGGGGCGACTATGGCTACACCTTC. The chain employs TRBV7-8 and TRBJ1-2; possible D gene TRBD1, 5 bases. The CDR3 is 14 amino acids. V gave up 5 bases and J gave up 3 bases, with 13 bases separating them. Germline V gives CDR1 SGHVS, CDR2 FQNEAQ.

The V call is TRBV6-6, the J call TRBJ1-2; D is unresolved. Germline assignment: CDR1 MNHNY and CDR2 SVGAGI (reference sequence). Trimming took off 5 bases at V and 8 bases at J, with 21 bases between the two ends. CDR3 length equals 15 residues. The CDR3 sequence: CASSTSRGPLGGYTF. The CDR3 nucleotides read TGTGCCAGCAGTACTAGCCGCGGACCCTTAGGAGGCTACACCTTC.

This chain joins TRBV4-2 and TRBJ2-2, with 12 bases lining up with TRBD1. The length of the CDR3 is 18 residues. V was pared by 3 bases and J by 0 bases, with 5 bases of the junction left unmatched. CDR1 LGHNA and CDR2 YNFKEQ come from the germline V gene. CDR3 nucleotides: TGTGCCAGCAGCCAGGTCGGGACAGGGGGCCCGAACACCGGGGAGCTGTTTTTT. Encoded protein: CASSQVGTGGPNTGELFF.

V and J are TRBV5-1 and TRBJ2-6; D possibly corresponds to TRBD2 (6 bases). The CDR3 is made up of 17 amino acids. CDR1 is SGHRS, CDR2 YFSETQ, per germline. V was cut by 4 bases and J by 0 bases, with 14 bases left in between. As DNA, the CDR3 is TGCGCCAGCAGCCCCTCGGGACTGATCTCTGGGGCCAACGTCCTGACTTTC. Its protein is CASSPSGLISGANVLTF.

This rearrangement joins TRBV19 to TRBJ2-5, with D maybe TRBD2 (5 bases). CDR3 size: 13 residues. Trimming took 5 bases from V and 5 from J, leaving 12 bases between them. CDR1 is LNHDA and CDR2 is SQIVND in the germline V gene (reference sequence). The CDR3 nucleotides read TGTGCCAGTAGTCAGCAAACGGGGGAGACCCAGTACTTC. Amino acid sequence: CASSQQTGETQYF.

Here the CDR3 reads CASSGADQGRRNEQFF. The CDR3 DNA reads TGTGCCAGCAGCGGTGCTGACCAGGGGAGACGGAATGAGCAGTTCTTC. The chain recombines TRBV4-2 with TRBJ2-1, with D perhaps matching TRBD1 (6 bases). Trimming shortened V by 5 bases and J by 7 bases, and 21 bases separated the two germline ends. The CDR3 has 16 residues. The germline V gene encodes CDR1 LGHNA and CDR2 YNFKEQ.

V gene TRBV6-5 combines with J gene TRBJ1-1; D not resolved. Trimming took 6 bases from V and 10 from J, leaving 18 bases between them. This CDR3 has 13 residues. Per the germline V gene, CDR1 is MNHEY and CDR2 is SVGAGI. CDR3 bases: TGTGCCAGCAGCCCACCGGCGGCGATGGGAGCTTTCTTT. Protein: CASSPPAAMGAFF.

This chain uses TRBV5-6 with TRBJ1-5; 8 bases map to TRBD1. The CDR3 loop spans 13 amino acids. CDR1 and CDR2 (germline): SGHDT, YYEEEE. The V and J ends lost 4 bases and 5 bases, in that order; junction bases with no gene match: 2. The CDR3 sequence: CASSTTGDQPQHF. The DNA for the CDR3 is TGTGCCAGCAGCACGACAGGGGATCAGCCCCAGCATTTT.

This clone was detected a few times. The chain is built from TRBV5-4 and TRBJ1-5; perhaps TRBD1 as D (6 bases). V lost 0 bases, J lost 7 bases, and 11 bases lay in between. This CDR3 is built from 14 residues. Germline CDR1 is SGHNT and CDR2 is YYREEE (reference sequence). CDR3 region: CASSLGGGSQPQHF. The DNA of the CDR3 is TGTGCCAGCAGCTTGGGAGGGGGTAGCCAGCCCCAGCATTTT.

V usage is TRBV18 and J usage is TRBJ1-1; D remains unclear. V was shortened by 6 bases and J by 3 bases, with 14 bases between the two germline ends. Germline-derived CDR1 and CDR2 are KGHSH and LQKENI. This CDR3 spans 14 amino acids. CDR3 nucleotide sequence: TGTGCCAGCTCTATATCTATGTCGGACACTGAAGCTTTCTTT. Translated: CASSISMSDTEAFF.

The gene calls are TRBV7-8 and TRBJ1-2; TRBD1 might be the D (6 bases). The germline V and J ends were trimmed by 5 bases and 0 bases, with 13 bases remaining between them. The CDR3 loop spans 15 amino acids. CDR1 and CDR2 from the germline V gene are SGHVS and FQNEAQ. CDR3 sequence reads: CASSLRGAANYGYTF. As DNA, the CDR3 is TGTGCCAGCAGCCTACGGGGGGCAGCTAACTATGGCTACACCTTC.

J is TRBJ2-5 and V is TRBV10-3, with TRBD1 as a possible D gene (6 bases). The CDR3 contains 11 residues. Germline V gene sequence: CDR1 ENHRY, CDR2 SYGVKD. V dropped 11 bases and J dropped 5 bases, with 12 bases sitting between them. For the CDR3, the DNA is TGTGCCTCGGGGACACCCGAGACCCAGTACTTC. The encoded protein is CASGTPETQYF.

This rearrangement joins TRBV4-1 to TRBJ2-3; 8 positions match TRBD2. This CDR3 is 15 amino acids long. CDR1 is MGHRA, CDR2 YSYEKL, per germline. The trim removed 4 bases at V and 4 bases at J, leaving 7 bases unmatched. The CDR3 DNA is TGCGCCAGCAGCCTACAGCTAGCGGGCGCAGATACGCAGTATTTT. It yields the protein CASSLQLAGADTQYF.

The V and J genes are TRBV7-9 and TRBJ2-7; TRBD1 is a possible D gene (6 bases). This CDR3 has 13 amino acids. Trimming stripped 5 bases from V and 2 bases from J, with 10 bases between. Germline lookup yields CDR1 SEHNR and CDR2 FQNEAQ (reference sequence). For the CDR3, the DNA is TGTGCCAGCAGCCGAGGGGACACCTACGAGCAGTACTTC. This encodes CASSRGDTYEQYF.

This rearrangement joins TRBV6-5 to TRBJ1-1, with TRBD1 matching over 7 bases. Germline V gene lookup returns CDR1 MNHEY and CDR2 SVGAGI. This CDR3 region has 15 residues. The J segment lost 6 bases and the V segment lost 6 bases, leaving 13 bases of the junction unmatched. The CDR3 loop is CASRTGDSDWAEAFF. In DNA, the CDR3 is TGTGCCAGCAGAACCGGGGACAGCGATTGGGCTGAAGCTTTCTTT.

J is TRBJ1-6 and V is TRBV25-1; TRBD1 matches 10 bases. The CDR3 loop spans 15 amino acids. In germline, CDR1 is MGHDK, CDR2 SYGVNS. V lost 10 bases and J lost 5; bases outside the gene matches: 8. CDR3 DNA: TGTGCCACCTTGGGACAGGGGACGCATAATTCACCCCTCCACTTT. Protein sequence: CATLGQGTHNSPLHF.

The chain has TRBV2 and TRBJ2-7; 8 bases are a match to TRBD2. The CDR3 is made up of 12 amino acids. V was pared by 8 bases and J by 5 bases, with 5 bases of the junction left unmatched. CDR1 and CDR2 (germline): SNHLY, FYNNEI. The CDR3 DNA reads TGTGCCAGCGGTGCGGGAGGTCACGAGCAGTACTTC. The encoded protein is CASGAGGHEQYF.

This clone has a single count. The V and J genes are TRBV6-1 and TRBJ1-4; 7 nucleotides align to TRBD1. Germline trimming cut 3 bases from V and 8 bases from J; bases unmatched to any gene: 3. CDR3 length: 13 amino acids. Germline-derived CDR1 and CDR2 are MNHNS and SASEGT. The CDR3 protein is CASSETGKEKLFF. CDR3 DNA: TGTGCCAGCAGTGAGACAGGGAAGGAAAAACTGTTTTTT.

This chain connects TRBV5-6 to TRBJ2-1; D may match TRBD1 or TRBD2 (6 bases each). The CDR3 length is 15 residues. Per germline, CDR1 SGHDT and CDR2 YYEEEE. Trimming removed 4 bases at V and 8 bases at J, with 19 bases between. The CDR3 is CASSLGGGDVDEQFF. The CDR3, as DNA: TGTGCCAGCAGCCTGGGGGGCGGGGACGTAGATGAGCAGTTCTTC.

The chain is built from TRBV7-6 and TRBJ1-4; 8 bases are shared with TRBD1. The J segment lost 5 bases and the V segment lost 1 base, leaving 3 bases of the junction unmatched. This CDR3 has 15 residues. Germline V gives CDR1 SGHVS, CDR2 FNYEAQ. In nucleotides, the CDR3 is TGTGCCAGCAGCTTAGGTCGGGACAGGAATGAAAAACTGTTTTTT. Protein: CASSLGRDRNEKLFF.

V usage is TRBV4-1 and J usage is TRBJ2-1; a weak D match, TRBD2 (5 bases). V was pared by 8 bases and J by 7 bases, with 9 bases between. This CDR3 contains 11 residues. Looked up from germline, CDR1 is MGHRA and CDR2 is YSYEKL. In DNA form, the CDR3 reads TGCGCCAGCGGCAGGAGGAATGAGCAGTTCTTC. Protein sequence: CASGRRNEQFF.

The chain joins TRBV20-1 to TRBJ2-5, with D perhaps matching TRBD1 (5 bases). Germline V CDR1 and CDR2: DFQATT, SNEGSKA (reference sequence). V was cut by 3 bases and J by 4 bases, with 9 bases left in between. The CDR3 is 12 amino acids. This CDR3 is CSASGQGETQYF. For the CDR3, the DNA is TGCAGTGCTAGTGGGCAGGGAGAGACCCAGTACTTC.